These 21 T cell receptor beta chains were sequenced from one sample in a study of blood T cell repertoires in COVID-19 (TCRdb year 2020). Libraries came from the immunoSEQ multiplex PCR assay. The immuneACCESS repertoire file appears here via TCRdb, limited to in-frame rearrangements. These files lack a portion of the clones; in checked studies, under half of the deficit traces to unresolved V genes, and the cause of the others is not known. The table for this sample lists around 94,000 clones; 75% to 90% of them were counted only once. The ten biggest clones cover approximately 4.5% of the sample. Sequencing was performed on peripheral blood. The receptors originated from a human donor in a cohort sampled during active COVID-19.

The chain carries TRBV29-1 and TRBJ2-5, with 11 bases identical to TRBD1. V shed 8 bases, J shed 5 bases, and the junction held 7 bases outside the gene matches. Germline CDR1 and CDR2: SQVTM and ANQGSEA. The CDR3 is 13 amino acids. The DNA for the CDR3 is TGCAGCTTGGCTTGGGACAGGGGGGAGACCCAGTACTTC. Translation gives CSLAWDRGETQYF. The whole variable domain, filled in from reference TRBV29-1 and TRBJ2-5, reads SAVISQKPSRDICQRGTSLTIQCQVDSQVTMMFWYRQQPGQSLTLIATANQGSEATYESGFVIDKFPISRPNLTFSTLTVSNMSPEDSSIYLCSLAWDRGETQYFGPGTRLLVL.

The gene calls are TRBV4-2 and TRBJ1-1, with D possibly being TRBD1 (6 bases). With 1 base removed from V and 9 bases from J, the gap between germline ends came to 15 bases. CDR3 size: 14 residues. Germline values: CDR1 LGHNA, CDR2 YNFKEQ. The CDR3 region has the DNA TGTGCCAGCAGCCAAGCCTGGACAGCTGGGCAAGCTTTCTTT. Encoded protein: CASSQAWTAGQAFF.

J is TRBJ1-4 and V is TRBV7-9, with 7 bases identical to TRBD1. The trim removed 5 bases at V and 6 bases at J, leaving 6 bases unmatched. CDR3 length equals 14 residues. The germline V gene encodes CDR1 SEHNR and CDR2 FQNEAQ (reference sequence). CDR3 in amino acids: CASSLDRVDEKLFF. DNA of the CDR3: TGTGCCAGCAGCCTAGACAGGGTAGATGAAAAACTGTTTTTT.

This clone was found a few times. CDR3 nucleotides: TGCGCCAGCAGCTCCAGACTAACCTACGAGCAGTACTTC. Amino acid sequence: CASSSRLTYEQYF. This chain links TRBV5-1 with TRBJ2-7, with D tentatively TRBD2 (5 bases). V shed 3 bases and J shed 2 bases, with 9 bases lying between them. The CDR3 is 13 amino acids. The germline CDR1 and CDR2 sequences are SGHRS and YFSETQ. The entire variable domain, with the rest obtained from reference TRBV5-1 and TRBJ2-7, is as follows: KAGVTQTPRYLIKTRGQQVTLSCSPISGHRSVSWYQQTPGQGLQFLFEYFSETQRNKGNFPGRFSGRQFSNSRSEMNVSTLELGDSALYLCASSSRLTYEQYFGPGTRLTVT.

This chain joins TRBV2 and TRBJ2-7; 9 nucleotides match TRBD1. V lost 5 bases to trimming and J lost 6 bases; unmatched junction nucleotides: 8. This CDR3 contains 14 residues. Germline CDR1 reads SNHLY; CDR2 reads FYNNEI. The CDR3: CASSPRTGVGEQYF. In nucleotides, the CDR3 is TGTGCCAGCAGTCCTAGGACAGGGGTGGGCGAGCAGTACTTC.

The chain employs TRBV29-1 and TRBJ1-4; 10 bases fit TRBD1. V dropped 7 bases and J dropped 7; count of bases not matched to a gene: 6. The CDR3 runs to 13 residues. Germline loops: CDR1 SQVTM, CDR2 ANQGSEA. CDR3 in amino acids: CSGNRDRGEKLFF. CDR3 bases: TGCAGCGGAAACCGGGACAGGGGTGAAAAACTGTTTTTT.

This chain links TRBV2 with TRBJ1-2; 8 bases agree with TRBD1. The length of the CDR3 is 17 residues. Per germline, CDR1 SNHLY and CDR2 FYNNEI. The ends lost 1 base at V and 7 bases at J; junction bases unmatched: 14. This CDR3 reads CASSEGWWGQGARGYTF. The CDR3 nucleotides read TGTGCCAGCAGTGAAGGCTGGTGGGGGCAGGGGGCCCGTGGCTACACCTTC. Full variable domain (outside the CDR3, taken from reference TRBV2 and TRBJ1-2): EPEVTQTPSHQVTQMGQEVILRCVPISNHLYFYWYRQILGQKVEFLVSFYNNEISEKSEIFDDQFSVERPDGSNFTLKIRSTKLEDSAMYFCASSEGWWGQGARGYTFGSGTRLTVV.

This chain connects TRBV4-1 to TRBJ1-3; D is unresolved. This CDR3 is 15 amino acids long. The germline gives CDR1 MGHRA, CDR2 YSYEKL. Trimming pared 0 bases from V and 2 bases from J, leaving 8 bases between. CDR3 amino acids: CASSQERGTGNTIYF. CDR3 DNA: TGCGCCAGCAGCCAAGAGCGGGGTACTGGAAACACCATATATTTT.

The chain uses TRBV20-1 and TRBJ2-7; no reliable D call. Trimming left V 6 bases short and J 4 bases short, with 10 bases between. This CDR3 spans 11 amino acids. The germline gives CDR1 DFQATT, CDR2 SNEGSKA (reference sequence). Written as DNA, the CDR3 is TGCAGTGCAACGAAACGGTACGAGCAGTACTTC. Amino acids: CSATKRYEQYF.

This clone turned up a few times. The chain couples TRBV6-5 to TRBJ1-2, with D possibly being TRBD1 (6 bases). CDR3 length equals 13 residues. Trimming removed 6 bases at V and 7 bases at J, with 15 bases between. Germline lookup yields CDR1 MNHEY and CDR2 SVGAGI. The CDR3 here is CASRLPGAGGYTF. The CDR3 bases are TGTGCCAGCAGACTCCCAGGGGCGGGTGGCTACACCTTC.

The chain combines TRBV4-2 with TRBJ2-1; 7 positions agree with TRBD2. Per the germline V gene, CDR1 is LGHNA and CDR2 is YNFKEQ. V shed 0 bases, J shed 4 bases, and the junction held 3 bases outside the gene matches. CDR3 length: 15 residues. This chain's CDR3 is CASSQEGGGYNEQFF. CDR3 DNA sequence: TGTGCCAGCAGCCAAGAGGGCGGGGGTTACAATGAGCAGTTCTTC.

The chain has TRBV9 and TRBJ2-7; D not certain. Germline V gene sequence: CDR1 SGDLS, CDR2 YYNGEE. V gave up 0 bases and J gave up 0 bases, with 7 bases separating them. The CDR3 consists of 14 residues. CDR3: CASSVAWSSYEQYF. The CDR3 DNA follows: TGTGCCAGCAGCGTAGCGTGGAGCTCCTACGAGCAGTACTTC.

This clone occurred a few times. The rearrangement joins TRBV7-9 to TRBJ1-6; TRBD1 aligns across 7 bases. The CDR3 is 15 amino acids. V was pared by 5 bases and J by 6 bases, with 7 bases of the junction left unmatched. CDR1 SEHNR and CDR2 FQNEAQ come from the germline V gene (reference sequence). CDR3 in DNA: TGTGCCAGCAGCACCCGACAGGGTCCTAATTCACCCCTCCACTTT. Translation: CASSTRQGPNSPLHF.

The V gene is TRBV6-1, the J gene TRBJ2-5; no clear D gene. Germline lookup yields CDR1 MNHNS and CDR2 SASEGT. The CDR3 extends over 14 amino acids. V lost 3 bases, J lost 7 bases, and 15 bases lay in between. This CDR3 is CASSDVAPAGTQYF. For the CDR3, the DNA is TGTGCCAGCAGTGACGTGGCCCCCGCAGGGACCCAGTACTTC.

The chain joins TRBV7-9 to TRBJ1-4, with 8 bases lining up with TRBD1. The CDR3 has 15 residues. The germline CDR1 and CDR2 sequences are SEHNR and FQNEAQ (reference sequence). The V and J ends lost 1 base and 6 bases, in that order; junction bases with no gene match: 4. Written as DNA, the CDR3 is TGTGCCAGCAGCTTAGTTCAGGGGGCGGATGAAAAACTGTTTTTT. It codes for CASSLVQGADEKLFF.

The V gene is TRBV7-6, the J gene TRBJ1-1; D is uncertain. Looked up from germline, CDR1 is SGHVS and CDR2 is FNYEAQ. CDR3 length equals 13 residues. V shed 3 bases and J shed 3 bases, with 8 bases lying between them. DNA of the CDR3: TGTGCCAGCAGCTTTGAGGCGGACACTGAAGCTTTCTTT. Protein: CASSFEADTEAFF.

This rearrangement joins TRBV7-8 to TRBJ2-1; 10 bases match TRBD2. V lost 4 bases, J lost 3 bases, and 18 bases stayed unmatched. The CDR3 sequence is 20 residues long. Per germline, CDR1 SGHVS and CDR2 FQNEAQ. For the CDR3, the DNA is TGTGCCAGCAGCTGGCAGGGCTCTAGCGGGGGCCGTGGGGGCTACAATGAGCAGTTCTTC. It encodes CASSWQGSSGGRGGYNEQFF.

The chain combines TRBV5-1 with TRBJ1-4, with 8 nucleotides matching TRBD1. The trim removed 4 bases at V and 0 bases at J, leaving 2 bases unmatched. Germline V gives CDR1 SGHRS, CDR2 YFSETQ. This CDR3 is 15 amino acids long. CDR3 sequence: CASSTQGATNEKLFF. Here the CDR3 DNA reads TGCGCCAGCAGCACACAGGGGGCAACTAATGAAAAACTGTTTTTT.

V gene TRBV3-1 (or the pseudogene TRBV3-2) combines with J gene TRBJ2-5, with 9 bases fitting TRBD2. After removal of 2 bases from V and 1 base from J, the junction contained 14 bases not matched to a gene. CDR3 length equals 19 residues. Germline V gives CDR1 LGHDT, CDR2 YNNKEL (reference sequence). The CDR3 is CASSQTPGYSGGSQETQYF. In nucleotides, the CDR3 is TGTGCCAGCAGCCAAACCCCTGGGTACAGCGGGGGGTCCCAAGAGACCCAGTACTTC.

This chain connects TRBV9 to TRBJ2-1, with 11 bases lining up with TRBD2. Germline CDR1 reads SGDLS; CDR2 reads YYNGEE. The CDR3 consists of 16 residues. V shed 0 bases and J 10 bases; nucleotides not matched to a gene: 9. The CDR3 DNA reads as TGTGCCAGCAGCGTAGAGATAGCGGGGGGGTTCGACGAGCAGTTCTTC. Translated: CASSVEIAGGFDEQFF.

The V gene is TRBV14, the J gene TRBJ1-2, with D perhaps matching TRBD1 (5 bases). V was shortened by 0 bases and J by 6 bases, with 17 bases between the two germline ends. CDR3 length: 16 residues. CDR1 is SGHDN and CDR2 is FVKESK in the germline V gene. The CDR3 sequence: CASSQDRAGYYNGYTF. In DNA form, the CDR3 reads TGTGCCAGCAGCCAAGATAGGGCAGGGTACTATAATGGCTACACCTTC.